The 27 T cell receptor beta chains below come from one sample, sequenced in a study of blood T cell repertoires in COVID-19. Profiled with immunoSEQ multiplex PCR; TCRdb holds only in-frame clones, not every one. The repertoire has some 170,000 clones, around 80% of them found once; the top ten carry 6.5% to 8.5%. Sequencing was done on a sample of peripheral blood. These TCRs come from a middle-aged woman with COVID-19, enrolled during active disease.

The CDR3 coding sequence is TGTGCCAGCTCACCCTTAAATACGGCCCGGCTACAGGGAACTAACTATGGCTACACCTTC. The encoded protein is CASSPLNTARLQGTNYGYTF. The V gene is TRBV18, the J gene TRBJ1-2, with D possibly matching TRBD1 (6 bases). This CDR3 comprises 20 residues. V was trimmed by 3 bases and J by 0 bases, leaving 26 bases between them. Per the germline V gene, CDR1 is KGHSH and CDR2 is LQKENI.

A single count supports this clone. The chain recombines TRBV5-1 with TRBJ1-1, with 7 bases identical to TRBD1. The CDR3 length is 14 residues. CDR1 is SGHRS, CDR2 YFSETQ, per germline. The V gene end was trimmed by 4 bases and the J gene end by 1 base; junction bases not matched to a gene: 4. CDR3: CASSRGTANTEAFF. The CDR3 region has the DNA TGCGCCAGCAGCCGCGGGACAGCGAACACTGAAGCTTTCTTT.

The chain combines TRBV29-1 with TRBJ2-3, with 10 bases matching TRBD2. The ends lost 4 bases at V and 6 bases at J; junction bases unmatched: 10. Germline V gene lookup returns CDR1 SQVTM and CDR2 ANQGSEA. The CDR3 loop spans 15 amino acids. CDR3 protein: CSVGGGFSGRDTQYF. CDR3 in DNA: TGCAGCGTTGGAGGGGGCTTTAGCGGGAGGGATACGCAGTATTTT.

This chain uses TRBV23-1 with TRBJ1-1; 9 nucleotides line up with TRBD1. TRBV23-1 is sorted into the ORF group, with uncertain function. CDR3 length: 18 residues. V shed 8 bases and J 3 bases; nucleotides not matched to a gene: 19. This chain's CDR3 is CASPTPTGTGLADTEAFF. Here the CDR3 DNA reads TGCGCCAGCCCAACCCCCACAGGGACAGGGTTGGCGGACACTGAAGCTTTCTTT.

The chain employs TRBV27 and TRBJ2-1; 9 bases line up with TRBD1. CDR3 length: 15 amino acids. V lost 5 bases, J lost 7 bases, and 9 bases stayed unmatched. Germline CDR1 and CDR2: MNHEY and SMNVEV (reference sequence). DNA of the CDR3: TGTGCCAGCAGTCCCACGACAGGGGGGCGGAATGAGCAGTTCTTC. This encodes CASSPTTGGRNEQFF.

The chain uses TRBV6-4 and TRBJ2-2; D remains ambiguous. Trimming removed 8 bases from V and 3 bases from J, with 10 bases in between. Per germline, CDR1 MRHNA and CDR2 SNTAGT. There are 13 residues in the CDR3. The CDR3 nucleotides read TGTGCCAGCGCCGAGTTCGACACCGGGGAGCTGTTTTTT. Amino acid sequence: CASAEFDTGELFF.

The CDR3 loop is CASSLSGTTDTQYF. CDR3 nucleotide sequence: TGTGCCAGCTCTCTGAGCGGGACCACAGATACGCAGTATTTT. V and J are TRBV18 and TRBJ2-3; 7 bases align to TRBD2. The length of the CDR3 is 14 residues. Germline assignment: CDR1 KGHSH and CDR2 LQKENI. Trimming at V came to 6 bases and at J to 2 bases, leaving 5 bases not matched to a gene.

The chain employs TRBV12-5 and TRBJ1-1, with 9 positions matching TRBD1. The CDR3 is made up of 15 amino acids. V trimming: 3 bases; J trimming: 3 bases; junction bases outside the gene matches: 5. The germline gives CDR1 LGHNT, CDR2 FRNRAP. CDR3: CASGFEQGAHTEAFF. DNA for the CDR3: TGTGCTAGTGGTTTCGAACAGGGGGCGCACACTGAAGCTTTCTTT.

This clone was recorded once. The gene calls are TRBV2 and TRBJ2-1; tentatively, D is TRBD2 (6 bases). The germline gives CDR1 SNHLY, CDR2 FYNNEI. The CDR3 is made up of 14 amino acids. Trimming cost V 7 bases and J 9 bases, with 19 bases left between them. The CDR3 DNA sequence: TGTGCCAGCAATTCCCGACTAGTTGACCCTGAGCAGTTCTTC. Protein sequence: CASNSRLVDPEQFF.

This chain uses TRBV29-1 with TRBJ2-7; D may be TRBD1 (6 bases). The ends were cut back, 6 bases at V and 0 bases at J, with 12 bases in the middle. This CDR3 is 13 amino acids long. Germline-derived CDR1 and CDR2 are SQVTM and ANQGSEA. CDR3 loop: CSVGQLSSYEQYF. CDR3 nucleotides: TGCAGCGTCGGACAGCTTAGCTCCTACGAGCAGTACTTC.

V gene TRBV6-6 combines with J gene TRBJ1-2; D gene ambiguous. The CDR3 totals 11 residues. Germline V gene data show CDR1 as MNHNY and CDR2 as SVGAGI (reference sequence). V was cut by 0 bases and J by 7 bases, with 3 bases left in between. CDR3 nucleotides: TGTGCCAGCAGTTACTCGGCTGGCTACACCTTC. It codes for CASSYSAGYTF.

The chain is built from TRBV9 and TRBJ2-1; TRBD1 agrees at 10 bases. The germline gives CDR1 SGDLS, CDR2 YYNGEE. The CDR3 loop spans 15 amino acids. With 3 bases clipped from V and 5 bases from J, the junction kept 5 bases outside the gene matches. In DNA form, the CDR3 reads TGTGCCAGCAGCGCCTACGGGACAGGGGACAATGAGCAGTTCTTC. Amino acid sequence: CASSAYGTGDNEQFF.

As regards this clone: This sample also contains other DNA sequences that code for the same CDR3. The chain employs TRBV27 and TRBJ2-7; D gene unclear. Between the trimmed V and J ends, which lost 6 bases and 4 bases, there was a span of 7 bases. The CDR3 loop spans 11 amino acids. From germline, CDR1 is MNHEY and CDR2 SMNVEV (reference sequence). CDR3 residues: CASRRGYEQYF. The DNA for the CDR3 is TGTGCCAGCAGACGAGGTTACGAGCAGTACTTC.

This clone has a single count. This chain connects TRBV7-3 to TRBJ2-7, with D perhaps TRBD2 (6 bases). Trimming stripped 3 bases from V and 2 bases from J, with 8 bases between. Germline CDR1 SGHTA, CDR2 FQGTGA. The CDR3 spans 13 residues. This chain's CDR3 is CASSLTGAYEQYF. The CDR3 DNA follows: TGTGCCAGCAGCTTGACGGGAGCCTACGAGCAGTACTTC.

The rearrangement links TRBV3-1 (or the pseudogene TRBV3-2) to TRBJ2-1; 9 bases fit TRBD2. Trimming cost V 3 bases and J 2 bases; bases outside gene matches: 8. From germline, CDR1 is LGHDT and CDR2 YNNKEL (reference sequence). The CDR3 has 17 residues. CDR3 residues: CASSQGNSGGPYNEQFF. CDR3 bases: TGTGCCAGCAGCCAGGGTAATAGCGGGGGCCCCTACAATGAGCAGTTCTTC.

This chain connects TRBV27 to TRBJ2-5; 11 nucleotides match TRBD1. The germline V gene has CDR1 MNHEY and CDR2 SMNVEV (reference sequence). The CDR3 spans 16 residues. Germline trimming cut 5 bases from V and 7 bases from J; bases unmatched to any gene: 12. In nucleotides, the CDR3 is TGTGCCAGCAGTCCCACACAGGACAGGGGGCAGGGGACCCAGTACTTC. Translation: CASSPTQDRGQGTQYF.

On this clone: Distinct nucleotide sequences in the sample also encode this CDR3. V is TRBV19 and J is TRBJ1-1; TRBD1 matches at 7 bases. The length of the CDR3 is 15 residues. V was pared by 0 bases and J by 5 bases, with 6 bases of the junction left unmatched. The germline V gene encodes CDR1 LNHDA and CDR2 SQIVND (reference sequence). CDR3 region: CASSIDGRGLTEAFF. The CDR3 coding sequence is TGTGCCAGTAGTATAGATGGCAGGGGGTTAACTGAAGCTTTCTTT. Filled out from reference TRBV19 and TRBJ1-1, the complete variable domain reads DGGITQSPKYLFRKEGQNVTLSCEQNLNHDAMYWYRQDPGQGLRLIYYSQIVNDFQKGDIAEGYSVSREKKESFPLTVTSAQKNPTAFYLCASSIDGRGLTEAFFGQGTRLTVV.

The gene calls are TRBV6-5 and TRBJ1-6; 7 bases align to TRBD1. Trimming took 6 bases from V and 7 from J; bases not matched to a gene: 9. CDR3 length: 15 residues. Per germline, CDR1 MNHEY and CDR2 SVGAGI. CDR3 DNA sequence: TGTGCCAGCAGGACGCGGACAGGCCCGAATTCACCCCTCCACTTT. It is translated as CASRTRTGPNSPLHF.

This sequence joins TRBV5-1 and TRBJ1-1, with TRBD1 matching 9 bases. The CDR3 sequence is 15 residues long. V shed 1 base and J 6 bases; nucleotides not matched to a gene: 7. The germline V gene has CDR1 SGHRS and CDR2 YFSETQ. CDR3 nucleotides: TGCGCCAGCAGCTTGACAGGGGGCCCTTCCGCTGAAGCTTTCTTT. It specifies CASSLTGGPSAEAFF.

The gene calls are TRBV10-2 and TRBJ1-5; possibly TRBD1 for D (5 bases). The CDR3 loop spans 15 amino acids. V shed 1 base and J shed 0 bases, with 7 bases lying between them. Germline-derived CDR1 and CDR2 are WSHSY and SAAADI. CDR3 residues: CASSEYGGSNQPQHF. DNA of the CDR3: TGCGCCAGCAGTGAGTACGGGGGTAGCAATCAGCCCCAGCATTTT.

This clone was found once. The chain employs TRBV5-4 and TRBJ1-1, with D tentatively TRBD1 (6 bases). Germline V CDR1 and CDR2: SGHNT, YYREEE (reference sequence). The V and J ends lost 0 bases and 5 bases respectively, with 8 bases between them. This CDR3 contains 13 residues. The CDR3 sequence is CASSLGQATEAFF. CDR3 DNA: TGTGCCAGCAGCTTGGGACAGGCGACTGAAGCTTTCTTT.

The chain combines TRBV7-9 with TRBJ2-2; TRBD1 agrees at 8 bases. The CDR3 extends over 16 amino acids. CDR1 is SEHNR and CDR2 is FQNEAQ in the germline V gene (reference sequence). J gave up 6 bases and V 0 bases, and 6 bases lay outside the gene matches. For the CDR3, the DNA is TGTGCCAGCAGCTTAGCAACAGGGGGTTATTCCGGGGAGCTGTTTTTT. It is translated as CASSLATGGYSGELFF.

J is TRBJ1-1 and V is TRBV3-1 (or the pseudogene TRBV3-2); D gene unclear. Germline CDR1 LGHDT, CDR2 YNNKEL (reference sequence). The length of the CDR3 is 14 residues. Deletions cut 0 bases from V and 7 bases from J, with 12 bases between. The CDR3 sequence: CASSQEPPRGEAFF. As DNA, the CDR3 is TGTGCCAGCAGCCAAGAACCCCCGAGAGGTGAAGCTTTCTTT.

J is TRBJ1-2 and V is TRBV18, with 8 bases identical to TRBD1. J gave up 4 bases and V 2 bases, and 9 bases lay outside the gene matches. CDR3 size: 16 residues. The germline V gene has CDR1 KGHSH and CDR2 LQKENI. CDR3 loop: CASSPNIDRGVYGYTF. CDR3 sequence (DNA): TGTGCCAGCTCACCAAATATCGACAGGGGTGTCTATGGCTACACCTTC.

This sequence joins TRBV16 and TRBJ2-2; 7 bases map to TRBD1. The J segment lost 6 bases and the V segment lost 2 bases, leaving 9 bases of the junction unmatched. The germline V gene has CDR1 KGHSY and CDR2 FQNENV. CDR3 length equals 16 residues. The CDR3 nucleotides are TGTGCCAGCAGCCAACGGATACAGGGGTTTCCCGGGGAGCTGTTTTTT. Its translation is CASSQRIQGFPGELFF. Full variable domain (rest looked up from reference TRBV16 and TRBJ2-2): GEEVAQTPKHLVRGEGQKAKLYCAPIKGHSYVFWYQQVLKNEFKFLISFQNENVFDETGMPKERFSAKCLPNSPCSLEIQATKLEDSAVYFCASSQRIQGFPGELFFGEGSRLTVL.

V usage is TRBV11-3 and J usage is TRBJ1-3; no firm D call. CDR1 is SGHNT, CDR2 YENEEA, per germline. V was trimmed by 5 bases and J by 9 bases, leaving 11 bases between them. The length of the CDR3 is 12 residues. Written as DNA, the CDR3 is TGTGCCAGCAGCCCGGATCGGAGCACCATATATTTT. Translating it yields CASSPDRSTIYF.

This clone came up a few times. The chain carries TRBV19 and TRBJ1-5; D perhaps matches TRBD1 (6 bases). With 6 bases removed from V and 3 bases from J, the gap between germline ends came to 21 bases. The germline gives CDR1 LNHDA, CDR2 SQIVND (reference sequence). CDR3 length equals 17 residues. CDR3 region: CASRLNRDTISNQPQHF. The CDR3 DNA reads TGTGCCAGTAGACTTAACCGGGACACGATTTCCAATCAGCCCCAGCATTTT.